The TCR beta chain under discussion was sequenced for a study of blood T cell repertoires in COVID-19. Here immunoSEQ multiplex PCR was the method, and the copy in TCRdb shows in-frame clones only, minus some. The top ten clones hold roughly 3.1% of a sample with tens of thousands of clones, approximately 84% of them seen once. There are 12 residues in the CDR3. Trimming cost V 1 base and J 7 bases, with 4 bases left between them. Per germline, CDR1 SNHLY and CDR2 FYNNEI. The sample was peripheral blood. The clonotype originates from a man between 65 and 80 years old with COVID-19, enrolled during active disease. The V gene is TRBV2, the J gene TRBJ1-4, with no clear D. The CDR3 DNA reads TGTGCCAGCAGTGAAGACGGTGAAAAACTGTTTTTT. It translates to CASSEDGEKLFF.